A single sample gave rise to the 13 T cell receptor beta chains below, sequenced in a study of blood T cells in healthy people across ages. A second roughly 7 to 11 cycle PCR used barcoded and J-beta primers. Using its own MiXCR run on the 5' RACE reads, TCRdb lists one record per CDR3 protein. The sample records approximately 850,000 distinct CDR3 sequences, over 45% being singletons. The source material was blood. The receptors were sampled from a man aged 25 to 40 in good health.

The chain joins TRBV29-1 to TRBJ1-1, with D possibly matching TRBD1 (5 bases). Trimming took 7 bases from V and 6 from J, leaving 12 bases between them. The CDR3 sequence is 11 residues long. The germline CDR1 and CDR2 sequences are SQVTM and ANQGSEA. The CDR3: CSAGVGAEAFF. The CDR3 coding sequence is TGCAGCGCGGGGGTAGGCGCTGAAGCTTTCTTT.

This clonotype was seen a handful of times. The chain's CDR3 is CASHRTGLGYEQYF. For the CDR3, the DNA is TGTGCCAGCCACAGGACGGGACTGGGCTACGAGCAGTACTTC. The chain has TRBV6-2 or TRBV6-3 and TRBJ2-7; tentatively, D is TRBD2 (6 bases). Germline V gives CDR1 MNHEY, CDR2 SVGEGT. The CDR3 runs 14 residues. V was cut by 8 bases and J by 3 bases, with 17 bases left in between.

The genes are TRBV4-2 and TRBJ2-1; maybe TRBD2 (5 bases). The CDR3 runs to 14 residues. Germline assignment: CDR1 LGHNA and CDR2 YNFKEQ. V was cut by 4 bases and J by 9 bases, with 16 bases left in between. The CDR3 region has the DNA TGTGCCAGCAGCCTCGGGTCCCTAGCCGGTGAGCAGTTCTTC. Translation: CASSLGSLAGEQFF.

This clonotype was found many times. V and J are TRBV5-1 and TRBJ2-4; TRBD1 aligns across 8 bases. Germline CDR1 is SGHRS and CDR2 is YFSETQ. J lost 11 bases, V lost 4 bases, and 5 bases had no gene match. The CDR3 runs 12 residues. Here the CDR3 reads CASSPGGQVQYF. CDR3 DNA: TGCGCCAGCAGCCCAGGGGGACAGGTTCAGTACTTC.

The rearrangement uses TRBV4-3 and TRBJ2-3; 10 nucleotides line up with TRBD2. Losses at the gene ends were 0 bases for V and 4 bases for J; bases not matched to a gene: 7. CDR3 size: 17 residues. Germline values: CDR1 LGHNA, CDR2 YSLEER. This CDR3 is CASSQDNLAGVSDTQYF. The CDR3 DNA sequence: TGCGCCAGCAGCCAAGATAACCTAGCGGGAGTATCAGATACGCAGTATTTT.

Regarding this clonotype: A read error may produce the germline difference seen at one junction end. The J gene is TRBJ2-1, the V gene TRBV7-9; the D call may be TRBD1 or TRBD2 (5 bases each). The CDR3 consists of 15 residues. Germline lookup yields CDR1 SEHNR and CDR2 FQNEAQ (reference sequence). For the CDR3, the DNA is TGTGCCAGCAGCTTAATGGGGGTCTCCTACAACGAGCAGTTCTTC. Its translation: CASSLMGVSYNEQFF. Filled out from reference TRBV7-9 and TRBJ2-1, the complete variable domain reads DTGVSQNPRHKITKRGQNVTFRCDPISEHNRLYWYRQTLGQGPEFLTYFQNEAQLEKSRLLSDRFSAERPKGSFSTLEIQRTEQGDSAMYLCASSLMGVSYNEQFFGPGTRLTVL.

The rearrangement uses TRBV7-9 and TRBJ1-4; 8 bases are shared with TRBD1. The V and J ends lost 0 bases and 7 bases, in that order; junction bases with no gene match: 7. This CDR3 contains 16 residues. CDR1 and CDR2 from the germline V gene are SEHNR and FQNEAQ (reference sequence). The CDR3 sequence is CASSLAGGQGSEKLFF. CDR3 in DNA: TGTGCCAGCAGCTTAGCTGGCGGACAGGGTAGTGAAAAACTGTTTTTT.

The chain joins TRBV7-9 to TRBJ1-2; TRBD1 is a possible D gene (5 bases). The CDR3 contains 14 residues. Deletions cut 8 bases from V and 4 bases from J, with 17 bases between. Germline CDR1 is SEHNR and CDR2 is FQNEAQ (reference sequence). Here the CDR3 DNA reads TGTGCCAGCTCCCCCGCCGACAGAGCCTATGGCTACACCTTC. Protein product: CASSPADRAYGYTF.

This clonotype was found a few times. V usage is TRBV3-1 and J usage is TRBJ2-5, with a possible D match to TRBD2 (6 bases). Trimming left V 5 bases short and J 5 bases short, with 15 bases between. The CDR3 covers 14 residues. Per germline, CDR1 LGHDT and CDR2 YNNKEL (reference sequence). Here the CDR3 DNA reads TGTGCCAGCAGCGACCGGGACTTGTGGGAGACCCAGTACTTC. It specifies CASSDRDLWETQYF.

About this clonotype itself: A much more abundant neighbour one base away suggests this may be a read error. The genes are TRBV12-3 or TRBV12-4 and TRBJ2-5, with D maybe TRBD2 (6 bases). The CDR3 length is 13 residues. V lost 6 bases and J lost 2, with 10 bases in between. The CDR3 reads CASRTAGQETQYF. The CDR3, as DNA: TGTGCCAGCAGAACAGCGGGTCAAGAGACCCAGTACTTC.

The CDR3 loop reads CASSLAVPEETQYF. CDR3 sequence (DNA): TGTGCCAGCAGTTTAGCGGTTCCCGAAGAGACCCAGTACTTC. The V and J genes are TRBV28 and TRBJ2-5; D ambiguous. The CDR3 length is 14 residues. Trimming removed 2 bases from V and 3 bases from J, with 10 bases in between. Germline V CDR1 and CDR2: MDHEN, SYDVKM.

This clonotype showed up just a few times. The chain uses TRBV21-1 and TRBJ2-1; TRBD1 is taken as the D call from the table, unchecked against the DNA. TRBV21-1 is designated a pseudogene. The CDR3 sequence is 16 residues long. The CDR3 sequence: CASSKEGDRSYNEQFF. The DNA of the CDR3 is TGTGCCAGCAGCAAAGAGGGGGACAGATCCTACAATGAGCAGTTCTTC.

The chain links TRBV29-1 to TRBJ2-5, with D perhaps matching TRBD2 (6 bases). There are 12 residues in the CDR3. CDR1 and CDR2 from the germline V gene are SQVTM and ANQGSEA. Trimming took 4 bases from V and 5 from J, leaving 11 bases between them. CDR3 sequence (DNA): TGCAGCGTTGGACGGGAGATGGAGACCCAGTACTTC. Residues: CSVGREMETQYF.